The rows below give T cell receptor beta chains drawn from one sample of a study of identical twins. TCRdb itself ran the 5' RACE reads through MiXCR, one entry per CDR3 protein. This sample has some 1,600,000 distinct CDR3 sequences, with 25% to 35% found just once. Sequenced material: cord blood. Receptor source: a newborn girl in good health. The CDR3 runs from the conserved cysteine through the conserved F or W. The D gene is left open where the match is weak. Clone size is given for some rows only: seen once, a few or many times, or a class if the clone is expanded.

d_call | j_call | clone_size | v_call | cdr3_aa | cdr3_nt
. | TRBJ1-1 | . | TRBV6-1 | CASRAGGPTEAFF | TGTGCCAGCAGGGCCGGGGGGCCCACTGAAGCTTTCTTT
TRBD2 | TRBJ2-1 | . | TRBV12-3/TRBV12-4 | CASSSKREFAGYNEQFF | TGTGCCAGCAGTTCCAAGCGGGAGTTCGCGGGGTACAATGAGCAGTTCTTC
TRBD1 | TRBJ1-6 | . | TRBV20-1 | CSARGGRGYSPLHF | TGCAGTGCTAGAGGGGGCAGGGGGTACTCACCCCTCCACTTT
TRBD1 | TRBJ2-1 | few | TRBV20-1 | CSAPGQVHEQFF | TGCAGTGCGCCGGGACAGGTCCATGAGCAGTTCTTC
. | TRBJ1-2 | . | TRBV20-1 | CSARARGGGYGYTF | TGCAGTGCTAGAGCCCGGGGGGGAGGCTATGGCTACACCTTC
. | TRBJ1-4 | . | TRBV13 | CASTLGRKGQEKLFF | TGTGCCAGCACCTTAGGGCGGAAGGGACAAGAAAAACTGTTTTTT
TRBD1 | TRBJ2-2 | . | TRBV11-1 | CASSYLGGTGNTGELFF | TGTGCCAGCAGCTACCTTGGCGGGACAGGGAACACCGGGGAGCTGTTTTTT
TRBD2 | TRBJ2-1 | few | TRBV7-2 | CASSLRREGNEQFF | TGTGCCAGCAGCTTAAGGCGGGAGGGCAATGAGCAGTTCTTC
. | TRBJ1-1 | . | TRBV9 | CASSVDGENTEAFF | TGTGCCAGCAGCGTAGATGGAGAGAACACTGAAGCTTTCTTT
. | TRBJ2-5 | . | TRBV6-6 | CASRETTSQETQYF | TGTGCCAGCAGAGAGACTACTTCCCAAGAGACCCAGTACTTC
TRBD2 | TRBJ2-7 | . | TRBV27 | CASSLRGRPLLAGRNNEQYF | TGTGCCAGCAGCCTCAGGGGGCGTCCCCTACTAGCGGGAAGGAATAACGAGCAGTACTTC
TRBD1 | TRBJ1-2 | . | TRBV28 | CASSTYRDRGYGYTF | TGTGCCAGCAGTACCTATCGGGACAGAGGGTATGGCTACACCTTC
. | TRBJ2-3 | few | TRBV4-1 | CASSQAKAGLPRTDTQYF | TGCGCCAGCAGCCAAGCGAAGGCGGGACTCCCCCGCACAGATACGCAGTATTTT
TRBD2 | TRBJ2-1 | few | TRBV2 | CASKGTSVHNEQFF | TGTGCCAGCAAAGGGACTAGCGTCCACAATGAGCAGTTCTTC
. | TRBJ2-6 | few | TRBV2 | CASSDEGTGANVLTF | TGTGCCAGCAGTGACGAGGGTACTGGGGCCAACGTCCTGACTTTC
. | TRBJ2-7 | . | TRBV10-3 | CATLAGTTYEQYF | TGTGCCACGCTTGCGGGTACTACCTACGAGCAGTACTTC
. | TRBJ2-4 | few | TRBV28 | CASSSGTRWYF | TGTGCCAGCAGTTCAGGAACTAGATGGTACTTC
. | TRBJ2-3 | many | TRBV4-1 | CASSQVLTKSVTDTQYF | TGCGCCAGCAGCCAAGTTTTGACCAAATCGGTCACAGATACGCAGTATTTT
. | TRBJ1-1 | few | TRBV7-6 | CASSADSLTEAFF | TGTGCCAGCAGCGCTGACAGCCTGACTGAAGCTTTCTTT
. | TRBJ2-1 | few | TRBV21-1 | CASGHFQGYNEQFF | TGTGCCAGCGGGCACTTCCAGGGATACAATGAGCAGTTCTTC
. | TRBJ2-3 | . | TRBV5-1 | CASSPYTPRGTDTQYF | TGCGCCAGCAGCCCGTACACCCCAAGGGGGACAGATACGCAGTATTTT
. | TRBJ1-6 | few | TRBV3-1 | CASSLGGLTSLHF | TGTGCCAGCAGCCTCGGAGGGCTCACCTCCCTCCACTTT
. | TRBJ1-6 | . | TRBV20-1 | CSARTGSDNSPLHF | TGCAGTGCTAGAACAGGATCTGATAATTCACCCCTCCACTTT
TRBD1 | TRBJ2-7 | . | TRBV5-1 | CASSLAPSTGDLSYEQYF | TGCGCCAGCAGCTTGGCCCCTTCGACAGGGGACCTTTCCTACGAGCAGTACTTC
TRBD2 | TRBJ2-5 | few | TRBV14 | CASSHQRTSGEETQYF | TGTGCCAGCAGCCACCAACGGACTAGCGGGGAAGAGACCCAGTACTTC
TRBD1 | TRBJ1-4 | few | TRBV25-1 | CASSGGTGTYEKLFF | TGTGCCAGCAGTGGCGGGACAGGGACTTATGAAAAACTGTTTTTT
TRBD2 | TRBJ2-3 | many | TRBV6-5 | CASRGTSGPRTDTQYF | TGTGCCAGCAGGGGGACTAGCGGACCCCGCACAGATACGCAGTATTTT
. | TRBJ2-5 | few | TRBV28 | CASRGITETQYF | TGTGCCAGCAGGGGGATTACGGAGACCCAGTACTTC
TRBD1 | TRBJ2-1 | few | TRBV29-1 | CSVGDRLQETQFF | TGCAGCGTTGGGGACAGGTTACAAGAGACCCAGTTCTTC
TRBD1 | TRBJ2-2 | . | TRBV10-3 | CAISEPGTGNTGELFF | TGTGCCATCAGTGAACCGGGGACAGGGAACACCGGGGAGCTGTTTTTT
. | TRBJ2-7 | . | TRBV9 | CASKGWRNEQYF | TGTGCCAGCAAAGGCTGGCGCAATGAGCAGTACTTC
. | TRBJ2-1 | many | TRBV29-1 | CSAEENEQFF | TGCAGCGCCGAGGAGAATGAGCAGTTCTTC
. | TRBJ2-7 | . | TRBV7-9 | CASSFELRLVGFSYNEQYF | TGTGCCAGCAGCTTTGAGTTGAGGCTAGTAGGGTTCTCCTACAATGAGCAGTACTTC
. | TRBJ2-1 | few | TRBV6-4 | CASSGWKSSYNEQFF | TGTGCCAGCAGTGGATGGAAGAGCTCCTACAATGAGCAGTTCTTC
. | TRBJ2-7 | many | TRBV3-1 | CASSQTGREQYF | TGTGCCAGCAGCCAAACTGGGCGCGAGCAGTACTTC
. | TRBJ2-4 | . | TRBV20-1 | CSGDNRVLAKNIQYF | TGCAGTGGGGACAACAGGGTGCTAGCCAAAAACATTCAGTACTTC
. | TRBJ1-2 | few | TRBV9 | CASRGEGYTF | TGTGCCAGCCGGGGAGAGGGCTACACCTTC
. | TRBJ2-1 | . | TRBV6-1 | CASSEYAISLVEQFF | TGTGCCAGCAGTGAATACGCTATATCCCTCGTTGAGCAGTTCTTC
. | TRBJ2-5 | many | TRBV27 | CASSLTGRQETQYF | TGTGCCAGCAGTTTGACTGGACGACAAGAGACCCAGTACTTC
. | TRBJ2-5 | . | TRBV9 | CASSVGLGPQGTQYF | TGTGCCAGCAGCGTAGGTCTAGGCCCTCAAGGGACCCAGTACTTC
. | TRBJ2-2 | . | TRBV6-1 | CASTQHHANTGELFF | TGTGCCAGCACACAGCACCACGCGAACACCGGGGAGCTGTTTTTT
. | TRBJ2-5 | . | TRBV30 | CAWSEQYQETQYF | TGTGCCTGGAGTGAACAATACCAAGAGACCCAGTACTTC
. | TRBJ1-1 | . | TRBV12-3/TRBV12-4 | CASSPGRGLNTEAFF | TGTGCCAGCAGCCCCGGGCGAGGGTTGAACACTGAAGCTTTCTTT
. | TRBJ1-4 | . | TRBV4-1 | CASSQVGLPLFF | TGCGCCAGCAGCCAAGTGGGACTACCCTTGTTTTTT
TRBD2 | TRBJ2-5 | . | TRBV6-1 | CASSEFAGDVDEQYF | TGTGCCAGCAGTGAATTTGCGGGAGACGTAGATGAGCAGTACTTC
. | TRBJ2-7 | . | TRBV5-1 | CASSLAADTRRNEQYF | TGCGCCAGCAGCTTGGCGGCCGACACCCGGCGAAATGAGCAGTACTTC
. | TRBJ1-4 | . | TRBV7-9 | CASSSYRQVNEKLFF | TGTGCCAGCAGCTCCTACCGACAGGTTAATGAAAAACTGTTTTTT
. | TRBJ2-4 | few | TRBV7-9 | CASSFLQGGSIQYF | TGTGCCAGCAGCTTCCTCCAGGGGGGGAGCATTCAGTACTTC
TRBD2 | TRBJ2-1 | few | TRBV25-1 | CASSVIGTSGYNEQFF | TGTGCCAGCAGTGTAATCGGGACTAGCGGATACAATGAGCAGTTCTTC
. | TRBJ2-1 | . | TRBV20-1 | CSARPGNYEQFF | TGCAGTGCTAGACCGGGAAACTATGAGCAGTTCTTC
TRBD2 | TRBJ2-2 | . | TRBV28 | CASSSFTIRELAGAHTGELFF | TGTGCCAGCAGCTCCTTCACAATAAGGGAACTAGCGGGAGCCCACACCGGGGAGCTGTTTTTT
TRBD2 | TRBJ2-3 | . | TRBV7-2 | CASSLAVLLAGNEQYF | TGTGCCAGCAGCTTAGCCGTCTTACTAGCGGGAAATGAGCAGTATTTT
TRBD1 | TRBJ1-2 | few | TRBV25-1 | CASGGPGQNYGYTF | TGTGCCAGCGGGGGTCCGGGACAGAACTATGGCTACACCTTC
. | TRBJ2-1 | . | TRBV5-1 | CASSSTRTALYNEQFF | TGCGCCAGCAGCTCAACAAGGACAGCCCTCTACAATGAGCAGTTCTTC